The T cell receptor (beta chain) described here comes from a study of blood T cell repertoires in COVID-19. Study context: There were acute and convalescent COVID-19 samples, and they came from the United States, Italy and Spain. PBMCs, B-cell-depleted T cells, or T cells were the source of the cDNA or gDNA that made up the material.

This clone was recorded only once. Sequencing was performed with immunoSEQ multiplex PCR; in TCRdb, only in-frame clones are kept and a portion is missing. The data contain under 150,000 clones, around nine tenths of them singletons. Trimming pared 1 base from V and 7 bases from J, leaving 14 bases between. This CDR3 spans 15 amino acids. Germline loops: CDR1 SGHDT, CDR2 YYEEEE. The chain recombines TRBV5-6 with TRBJ2-2; D may be TRBD1 (6 bases). The clonotype was recovered from a woman in her fifties or sixties who had recovered from COVID-19. The sample comprised PBMCs or T cells enriched from blood (not recorded which). The CDR3 DNA reads TGTGCCAGCAGCTTGCCCCCAGGGGCTGGCGGGGAGCTGTTTTTT. It specifies CASSLPPGAGGELFF.